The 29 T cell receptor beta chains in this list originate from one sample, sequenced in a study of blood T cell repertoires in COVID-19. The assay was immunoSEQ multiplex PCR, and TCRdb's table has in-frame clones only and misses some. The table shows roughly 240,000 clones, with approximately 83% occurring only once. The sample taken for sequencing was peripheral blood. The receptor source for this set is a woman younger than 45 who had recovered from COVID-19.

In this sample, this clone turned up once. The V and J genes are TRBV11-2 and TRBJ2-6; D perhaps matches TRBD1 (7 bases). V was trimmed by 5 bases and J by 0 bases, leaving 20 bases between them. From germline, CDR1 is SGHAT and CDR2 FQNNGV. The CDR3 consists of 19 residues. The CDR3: CASSRQGGATNSGANVLTF. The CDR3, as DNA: TGTGCCAGCAGCCGGCAGGGGGGTGCTACTAACTCTGGGGCCAACGTCCTGACTTTC. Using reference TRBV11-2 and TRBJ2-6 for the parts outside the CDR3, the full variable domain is EAGVAQSPRYKIIEKRQSVAFWCNPISGHATLYWYQQILGQGPKLLIQFQNNGVVDDSQLPKDRFSAERLKGVDSTLKIQPAKLEDSAVYLCASSRQGGATNSGANVLTFGAGSRLTVL.

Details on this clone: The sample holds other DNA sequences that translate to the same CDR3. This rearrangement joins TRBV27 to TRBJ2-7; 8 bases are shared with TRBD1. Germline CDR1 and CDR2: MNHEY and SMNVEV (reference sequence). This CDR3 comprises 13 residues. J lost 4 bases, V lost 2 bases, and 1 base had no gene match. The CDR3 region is CASSLNRGYEQYF. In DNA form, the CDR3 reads TGTGCCAGCAGTTTAAACAGGGGGTACGAGCAGTACTTC.

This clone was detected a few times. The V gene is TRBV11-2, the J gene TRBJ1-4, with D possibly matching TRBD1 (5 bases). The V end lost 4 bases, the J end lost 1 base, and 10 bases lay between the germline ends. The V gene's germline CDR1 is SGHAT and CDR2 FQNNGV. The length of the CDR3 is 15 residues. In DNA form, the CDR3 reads TGTGCCAGCAGCTCTTCAGGGTTAACTAATGAAAAACTGTTTTTT. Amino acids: CASSSSGLTNEKLFF.

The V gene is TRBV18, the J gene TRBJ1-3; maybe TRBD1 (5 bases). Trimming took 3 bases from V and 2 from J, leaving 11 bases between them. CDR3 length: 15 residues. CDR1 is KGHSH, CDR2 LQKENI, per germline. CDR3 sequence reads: CASSPTVTPGNTIYF. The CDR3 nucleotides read TGTGCCAGCTCACCGACAGTAACGCCTGGAAACACCATATATTTT.

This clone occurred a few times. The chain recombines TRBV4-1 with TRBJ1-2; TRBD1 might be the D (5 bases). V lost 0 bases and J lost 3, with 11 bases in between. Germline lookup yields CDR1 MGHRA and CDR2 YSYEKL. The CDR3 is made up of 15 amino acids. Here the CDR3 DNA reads TGCGCCAGCAGCCAAGATCCGGGGGTGGACTATGGCTACACCTTC. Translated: CASSQDPGVDYGYTF.

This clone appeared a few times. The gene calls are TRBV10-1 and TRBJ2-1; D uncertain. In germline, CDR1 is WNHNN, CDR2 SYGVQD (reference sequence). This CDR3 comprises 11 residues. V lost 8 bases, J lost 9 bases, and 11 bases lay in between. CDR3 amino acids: CASQRICEQFF. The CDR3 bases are TGCGCCAGCCAGCGTATTTGTGAGCAGTTCTTC.

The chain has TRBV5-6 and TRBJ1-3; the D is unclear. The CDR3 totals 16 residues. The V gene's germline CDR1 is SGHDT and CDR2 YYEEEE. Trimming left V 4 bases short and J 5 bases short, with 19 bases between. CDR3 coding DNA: TGTGCCAGCAGCACAAAAGGGAGGATCTTGAGAAACACCATATATTTT. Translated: CASSTKGRILRNTIYF.

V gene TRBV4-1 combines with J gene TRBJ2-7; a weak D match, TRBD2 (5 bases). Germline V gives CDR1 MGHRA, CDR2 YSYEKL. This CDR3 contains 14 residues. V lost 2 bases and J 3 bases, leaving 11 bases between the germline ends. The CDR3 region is CASSQQVGGYEQYF. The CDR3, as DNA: TGCGCCAGCAGCCAACAAGTCGGAGGCTACGAGCAGTACTTC.

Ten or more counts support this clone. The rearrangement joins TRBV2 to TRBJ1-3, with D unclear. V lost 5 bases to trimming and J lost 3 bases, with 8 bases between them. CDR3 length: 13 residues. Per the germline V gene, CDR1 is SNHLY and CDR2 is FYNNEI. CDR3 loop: CASSNSYGNTIYF. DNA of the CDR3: TGTGCCAGCAGTAACTCCTATGGAAACACCATATATTTT.

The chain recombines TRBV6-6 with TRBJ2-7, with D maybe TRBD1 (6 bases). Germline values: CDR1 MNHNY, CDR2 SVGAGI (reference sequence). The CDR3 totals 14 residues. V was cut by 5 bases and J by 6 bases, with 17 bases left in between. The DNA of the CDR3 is TGTGCCAGCAGTCTCGGGACAAGGTCCCTCGAGCAGTACTTC. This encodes CASSLGTRSLEQYF.

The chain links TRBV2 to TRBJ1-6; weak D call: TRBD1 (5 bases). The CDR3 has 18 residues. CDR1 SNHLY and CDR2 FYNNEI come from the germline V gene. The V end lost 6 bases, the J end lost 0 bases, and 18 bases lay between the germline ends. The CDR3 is CASRAPGLTSSYNSPLHF. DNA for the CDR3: TGTGCCAGCAGAGCACCGGGACTTACAAGCTCCTATAATTCACCCCTCCACTTT.

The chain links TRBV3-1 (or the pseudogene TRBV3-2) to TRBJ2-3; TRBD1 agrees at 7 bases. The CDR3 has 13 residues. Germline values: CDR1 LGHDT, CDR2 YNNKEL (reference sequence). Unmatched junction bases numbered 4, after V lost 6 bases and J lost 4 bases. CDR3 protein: CASSRGHADTQYF. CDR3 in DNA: TGTGCCAGCAGTAGGGGGCACGCAGATACGCAGTATTTT.

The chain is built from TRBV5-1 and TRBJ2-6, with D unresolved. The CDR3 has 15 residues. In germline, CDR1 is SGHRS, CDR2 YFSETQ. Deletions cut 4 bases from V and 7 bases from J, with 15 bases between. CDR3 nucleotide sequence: TGCGCCAGCAGCCAACTCTCAGGTAGTGCCAACGTCCTGACTTTC. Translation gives CASSQLSGSANVLTF.

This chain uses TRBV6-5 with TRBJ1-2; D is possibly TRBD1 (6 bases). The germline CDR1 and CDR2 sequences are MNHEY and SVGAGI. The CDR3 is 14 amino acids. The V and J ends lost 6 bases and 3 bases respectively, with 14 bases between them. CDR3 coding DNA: TGTGCCAGCAGGAGCGACAGGTGGGACTATGGCTACACCTTC. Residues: CASRSDRWDYGYTF.

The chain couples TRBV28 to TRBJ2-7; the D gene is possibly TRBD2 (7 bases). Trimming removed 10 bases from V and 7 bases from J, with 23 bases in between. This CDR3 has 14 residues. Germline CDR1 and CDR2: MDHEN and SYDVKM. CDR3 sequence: CATLGRGGAREQYF. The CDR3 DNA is TGTGCCACCCTAGGGAGGGGGGGGGCAAGGGAGCAGTACTTC.

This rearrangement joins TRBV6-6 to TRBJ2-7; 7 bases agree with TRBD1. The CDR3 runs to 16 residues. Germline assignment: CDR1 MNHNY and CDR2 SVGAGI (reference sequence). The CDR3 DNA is TGTGTCGAGGGGAGAGAGGTGGGACAGTATCTTAGTTGCGAGTACTTC. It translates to CVEGREVGQYLSCEYF.

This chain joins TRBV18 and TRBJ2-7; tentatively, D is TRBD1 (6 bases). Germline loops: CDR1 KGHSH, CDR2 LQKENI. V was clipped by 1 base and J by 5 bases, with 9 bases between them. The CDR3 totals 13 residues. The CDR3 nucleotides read TGTGCCAGCTCACCACGGACAGTCCACGAGCAGTACTTC. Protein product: CASSPRTVHEQYF.

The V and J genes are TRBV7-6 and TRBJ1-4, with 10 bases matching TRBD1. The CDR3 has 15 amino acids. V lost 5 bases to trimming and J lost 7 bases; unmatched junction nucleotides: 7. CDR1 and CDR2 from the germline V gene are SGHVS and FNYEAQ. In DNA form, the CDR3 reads TGTGCCAGCAGCGGAGGCCGGGACAGGGGTGAAAAACTGTTTTTT. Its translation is CASSGGRDRGEKLFF.

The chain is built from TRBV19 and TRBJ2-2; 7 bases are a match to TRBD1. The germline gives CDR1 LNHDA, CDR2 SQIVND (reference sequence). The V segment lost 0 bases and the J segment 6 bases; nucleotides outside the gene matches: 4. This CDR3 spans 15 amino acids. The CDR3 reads CASSIDGQGAGELFF. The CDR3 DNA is TGTGCCAGTAGTATAGACGGCCAGGGGGCCGGGGAGCTGTTTTTT.

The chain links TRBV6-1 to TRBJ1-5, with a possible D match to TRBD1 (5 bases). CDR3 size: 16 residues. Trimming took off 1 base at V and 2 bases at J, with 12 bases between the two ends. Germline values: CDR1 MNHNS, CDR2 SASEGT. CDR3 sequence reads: CASSEGLGDGNQPQHF. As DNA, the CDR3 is TGTGCCAGCAGTGAAGGCTTAGGGGATGGCAATCAGCCCCAGCATTTT.

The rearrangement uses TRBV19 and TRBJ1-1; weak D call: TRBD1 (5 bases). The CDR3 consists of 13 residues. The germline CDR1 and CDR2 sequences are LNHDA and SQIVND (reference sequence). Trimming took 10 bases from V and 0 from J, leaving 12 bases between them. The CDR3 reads CATRQSLNTEAFF. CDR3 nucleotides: TGTGCCACCAGACAGTCCTTGAACACTGAAGCTTTCTTT.

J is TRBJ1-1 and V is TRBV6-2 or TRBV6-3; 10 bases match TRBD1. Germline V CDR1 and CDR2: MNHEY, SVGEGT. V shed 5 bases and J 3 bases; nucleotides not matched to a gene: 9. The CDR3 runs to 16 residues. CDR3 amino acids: CASSDRDRGSDTEAFF. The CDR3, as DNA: TGTGCCAGCAGTGACCGGGACAGGGGATCGGACACTGAAGCTTTCTTT.

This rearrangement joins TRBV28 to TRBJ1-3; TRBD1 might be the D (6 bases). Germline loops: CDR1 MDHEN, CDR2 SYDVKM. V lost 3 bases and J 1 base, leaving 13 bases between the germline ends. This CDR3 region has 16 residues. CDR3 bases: TGTGCCAGCAGTTTTGGACAGTTGTTATCTGGAAACACCATATATTTT. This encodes CASSFGQLLSGNTIYF.

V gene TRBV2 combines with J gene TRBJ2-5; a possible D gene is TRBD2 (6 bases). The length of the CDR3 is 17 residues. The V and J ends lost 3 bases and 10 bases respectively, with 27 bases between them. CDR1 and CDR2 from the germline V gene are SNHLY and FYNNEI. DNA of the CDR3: TGTGCCAGCAGTGAGAGGGTCCGGGCGGGATATCAAGATTACCAGTACTTC. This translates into CASSERVRAGYQDYQYF.

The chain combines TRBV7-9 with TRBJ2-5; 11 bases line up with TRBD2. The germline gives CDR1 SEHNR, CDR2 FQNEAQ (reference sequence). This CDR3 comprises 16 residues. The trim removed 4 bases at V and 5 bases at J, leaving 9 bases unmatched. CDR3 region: CASSSAQTSGDETQYF. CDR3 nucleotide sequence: TGTGCCAGCAGCTCGGCCCAGACTAGCGGGGATGAGACCCAGTACTTC.

CDR3 region: CAIRTSGGTGELFF. The CDR3 DNA follows: TGTGCCATCAGGACTAGCGGGGGCACCGGGGAGCTGTTTTTT. This chain joins TRBV10-3 and TRBJ2-2, with TRBD2 matching over 12 bases. The CDR3 contains 14 residues. V was clipped by 6 bases and J by 4 bases; unmatched bases: 0. Germline CDR1 reads ENHRY; CDR2 reads SYGVKD.

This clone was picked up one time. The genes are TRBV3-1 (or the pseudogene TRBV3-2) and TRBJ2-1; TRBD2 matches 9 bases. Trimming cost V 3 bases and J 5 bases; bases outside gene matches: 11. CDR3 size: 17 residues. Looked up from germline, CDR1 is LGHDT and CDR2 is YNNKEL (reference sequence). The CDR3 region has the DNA TGTGCCAGCAGCCATTTCGGAGGTGCGGGGGGGCACAATGAGCAGTTCTTC. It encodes CASSHFGGAGGHNEQFF.

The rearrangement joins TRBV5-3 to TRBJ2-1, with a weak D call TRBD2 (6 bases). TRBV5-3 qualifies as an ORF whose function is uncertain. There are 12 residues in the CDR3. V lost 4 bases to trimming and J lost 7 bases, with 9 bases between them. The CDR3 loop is CARSPSGNEQFF. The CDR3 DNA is TGTGCCAGAAGCCCGAGCGGGAATGAGCAGTTCTTC.

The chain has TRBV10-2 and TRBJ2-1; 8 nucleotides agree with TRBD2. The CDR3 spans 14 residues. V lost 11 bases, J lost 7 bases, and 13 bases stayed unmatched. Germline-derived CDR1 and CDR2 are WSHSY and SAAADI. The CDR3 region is CAVAGGFGDNEQFF. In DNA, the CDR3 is TGCGCCGTCGCGGGGGGATTCGGAGATAATGAGCAGTTCTTC.